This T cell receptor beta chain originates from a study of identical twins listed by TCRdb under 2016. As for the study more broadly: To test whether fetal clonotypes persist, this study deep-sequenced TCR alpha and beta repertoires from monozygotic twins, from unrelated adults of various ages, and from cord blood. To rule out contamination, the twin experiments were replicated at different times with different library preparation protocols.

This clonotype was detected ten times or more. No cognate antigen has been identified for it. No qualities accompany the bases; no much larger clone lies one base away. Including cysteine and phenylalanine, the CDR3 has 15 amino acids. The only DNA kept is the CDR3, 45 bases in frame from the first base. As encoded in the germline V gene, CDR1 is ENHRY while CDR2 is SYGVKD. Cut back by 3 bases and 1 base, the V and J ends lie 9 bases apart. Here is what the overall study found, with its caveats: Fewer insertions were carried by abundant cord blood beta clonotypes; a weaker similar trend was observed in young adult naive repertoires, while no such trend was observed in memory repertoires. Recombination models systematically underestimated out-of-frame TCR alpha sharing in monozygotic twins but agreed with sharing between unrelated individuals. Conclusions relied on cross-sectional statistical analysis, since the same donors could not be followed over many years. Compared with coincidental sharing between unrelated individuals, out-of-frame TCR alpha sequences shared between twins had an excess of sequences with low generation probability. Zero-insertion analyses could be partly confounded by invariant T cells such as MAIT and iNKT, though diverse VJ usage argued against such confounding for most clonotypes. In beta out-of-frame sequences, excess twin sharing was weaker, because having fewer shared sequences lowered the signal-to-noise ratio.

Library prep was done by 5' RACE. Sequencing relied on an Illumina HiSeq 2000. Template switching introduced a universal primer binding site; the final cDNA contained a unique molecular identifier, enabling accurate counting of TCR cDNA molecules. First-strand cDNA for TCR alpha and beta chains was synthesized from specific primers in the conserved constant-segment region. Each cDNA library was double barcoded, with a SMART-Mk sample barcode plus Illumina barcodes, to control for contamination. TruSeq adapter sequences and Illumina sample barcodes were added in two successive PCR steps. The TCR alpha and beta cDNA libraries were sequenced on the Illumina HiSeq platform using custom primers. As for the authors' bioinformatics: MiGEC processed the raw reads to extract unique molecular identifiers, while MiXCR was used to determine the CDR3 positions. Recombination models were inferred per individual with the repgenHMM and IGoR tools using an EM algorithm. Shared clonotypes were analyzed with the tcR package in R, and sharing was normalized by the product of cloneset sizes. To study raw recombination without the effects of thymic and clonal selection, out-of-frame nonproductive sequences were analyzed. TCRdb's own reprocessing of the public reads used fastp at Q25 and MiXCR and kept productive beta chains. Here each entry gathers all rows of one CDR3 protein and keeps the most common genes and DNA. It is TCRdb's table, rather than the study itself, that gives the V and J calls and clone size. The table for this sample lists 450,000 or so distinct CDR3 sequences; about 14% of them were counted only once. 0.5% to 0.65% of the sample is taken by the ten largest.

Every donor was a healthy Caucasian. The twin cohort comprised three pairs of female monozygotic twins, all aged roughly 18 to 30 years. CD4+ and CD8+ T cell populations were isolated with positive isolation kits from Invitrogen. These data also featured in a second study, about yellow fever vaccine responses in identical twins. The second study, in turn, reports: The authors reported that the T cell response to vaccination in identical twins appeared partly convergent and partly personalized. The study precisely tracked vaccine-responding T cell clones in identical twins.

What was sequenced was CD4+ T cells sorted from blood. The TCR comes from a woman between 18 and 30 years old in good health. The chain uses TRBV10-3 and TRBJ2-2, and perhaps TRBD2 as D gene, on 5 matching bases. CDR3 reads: CAISDKEGNTGELFF. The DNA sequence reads TGTGCCATCAGTGATAAAGAGGGGAACACCGGGGAGCTGTTTTTT.